This entry describes one T cell receptor (beta chain). Its antigen is not known. The data were taken from a study of cytomegalovirus exposure and HLA in healthy donors. General study findings and limits: Reportedly, cytomegalovirus status was diagnosed with high sensitivity and specificity. The study reported that TCR beta sequences accurately predicted HLA-A and HLA-B alleles in most subjects.

The study ran its PCR with 60 Vbeta and 13 Jbeta primers. Profiled with immunoSEQ multiplex PCR; TCRdb holds only in-frame clones, not every one. Of about 120,000 clones in the sample, roughly 80% were seen once. Germline CDR1 LNHDA, CDR2 SQIVND (reference sequence). The CDR3 runs to 15 residues. V lost 5 bases and J 0 bases, leaving 11 bases between the germline ends. The sequenced sample was PBMCs. The sequence derives from a woman between 18 and 30 years old in good health and CMV-seronegative. The rearrangement uses TRBV19 and TRBJ2-4; D is possibly TRBD1 (5 bases). CDR3 in amino acids: CASSHGHQAKNIQYF. In DNA, the CDR3 is TGTGCCAGTAGTCACGGACACCAAGCCAAAAACATTCAGTACTTC. Complete variable domain (other parts from reference TRBV19 and TRBJ2-4): DGGITQSPKYLFRKEGQNVTLSCEQNLNHDAMYWYRQDPGQGLRLIYYSQIVNDFQKGDIAEGYSVSREKKESFPLTVTSAQKNPTAFYLCASSHGHQAKNIQYFGAGTRLSVL.